This TCR beta chain was sequenced in a study of T cell responses to AZD1222 COVID-19 vaccine. The assay was immunoSEQ multiplex PCR, and TCRdb's table has in-frame clones only and misses some. There are about 210,000 clones in the sample; less than 95% occur only once, and approximately 1.7% lies in the top ten. The sequence was obtained from an adult who received the MenACWY meningococcal vaccine as a control. The material was peripheral blood, obtained 28 days after the second dose of the MenACWY control vaccine.

The CDR3 nucleotides read TGTGCCAGCAGCTTTTTTCAGGAACCGACCGGGGAGCTGTTTTTT. Translation gives CASSFFQEPTGELFF. The V gene is TRBV11-2, the J gene TRBJ2-2; D uncertain. Trimming shortened V by 3 bases and J by 5 bases, and 13 bases separated the two germline ends. This CDR3 has 15 amino acids. The germline CDR1 and CDR2 sequences are SGHAT and FQNNGV.